Shown below are 17 T cell receptor beta chains from a single sample sequenced in a study of blood T cell repertoires in COVID-19. The table came from immunoSEQ multiplex PCR; TCRdb's copy has only in-frame clones and leaves some out. The table records 20,000 to 30,000 clones, approximately 94% of them present only once. Sequences were obtained from peripheral blood. These receptors were obtained from a woman aged 45-60 years with active COVID-19.

The chain links TRBV28 to TRBJ1-2; D gene ambiguous. The CDR3 has 11 amino acids. Germline values: CDR1 MDHEN, CDR2 SYDVKM. V was pared by 2 bases and J by 5 bases, with 3 bases between. The CDR3 nucleotides are TGTGCCAGCAGTTTACAGTATGGCTACACCTTC. This encodes CASSLQYGYTF.

The table lists this clone with a count of one. This sequence joins TRBV3-1 (or the pseudogene TRBV3-2) and TRBJ2-3, with D perhaps matching TRBD1 (5 bases). V was shortened by 5 bases and J by 4 bases, with 16 bases between the two germline ends. Germline V gives CDR1 LGHDT, CDR2 YNNKEL (reference sequence). This CDR3 has 15 residues. DNA for the CDR3: TGTGCCAGCAGCACTCCCGGACAATTCCCAGATACGCAGTATTTT. Translation: CASSTPGQFPDTQYF.

The chain combines TRBV6-5 with TRBJ2-5; a possible D gene is TRBD1 (5 bases). Trimming stripped 5 bases from V and 0 bases from J, with 13 bases between. CDR3 size: 15 residues. The germline gives CDR1 MNHEY, CDR2 SVGAGI. The CDR3 loop is CASSNQGRYQETQYF. The CDR3 DNA follows: TGTGCCAGCAGTAACCAGGGCCGGTACCAAGAGACCCAGTACTTC.

The chain has TRBV5-8 and TRBJ1-2; D may be TRBD1 (5 bases). Trimming removed 0 bases from V and 6 bases from J, with 9 bases in between. This CDR3 has 13 residues. CDR1 is SGHTS and CDR2 is YDEGEE in the germline V gene. CDR3 protein: CASSLDGTNGYTF. DNA of the CDR3: TGTGCCAGCAGCTTGGACGGGACTAATGGCTACACCTTC. Filled out from reference TRBV5-8 and TRBJ1-2, the complete variable domain reads EAGVTQSPTHLIKTRGQQATLRCSPISGHTSVYWYQQALGLGLQFLLWYDEGEERNRGNFPPRFSGRQFPNYSSELNVNALELEDSALYLCASSLDGTNGYTFGSGTRLTVV.

This chain joins TRBV6-6 and TRBJ2-1; a weak D match, TRBD2 (7 bases). Trimming took off 10 bases at V and 9 bases at J, with 22 bases between the two ends. The CDR3 totals 14 residues. Germline lookup yields CDR1 MNHNY and CDR2 SVGAGI (reference sequence). The DNA for the CDR3 is TGTGCCACCCAAGGGGGGGCGACGTGGGGTGAGCAGTTCTTC. This translates into CATQGGATWGEQFF.

CDR3 DNA: TGTGCCAGCAGGCGGGGTTCCGGCACAGATACGCAGTATTTT. Protein sequence: CASRRGSGTDTQYF. This chain joins TRBV5-4 and TRBJ2-3; TRBD2 might be the D (6 bases). With 5 bases removed from V and 1 base from J, the gap between germline ends came to 11 bases. Germline assignment: CDR1 SGHNT and CDR2 YYREEE (reference sequence). The length of the CDR3 is 14 residues.

The CDR3 reads CASSSGTGSGELRGYTF. CDR3 sequence (DNA): TGTGCCAGCAGTTCCGGGACAGGGTCTGGGGAGCTCCGTGGCTACACCTTC. This chain connects TRBV27 to TRBJ1-2; 9 positions match TRBD1. The CDR3 loop spans 17 amino acids. The V gene's germline CDR1 is MNHEY and CDR2 SMNVEV (reference sequence). Trimming took 4 bases from V and 7 from J; bases not matched to a gene: 16.

This chain joins TRBV5-1 and TRBJ1-2; D unclear. There are 13 residues in the CDR3. Germline CDR1 reads SGHRS; CDR2 reads YFSETQ. V was trimmed by 4 bases and J by 8 bases, leaving 15 bases between them. In nucleotides, the CDR3 is TGCGCCAGCAGCGAGGGCCCATCGGGCGGCTACACCTTC. It specifies CASSEGPSGGYTF.

This clone was counted between two and nine times. The CDR3: CASSYGGETQYF. The CDR3 nucleotides read TGTGCCAGCAGCTACGGGGGGGAGACCCAGTACTTC. The chain recombines TRBV7-9 with TRBJ2-5, with TRBD2 identical over 7 bases. This CDR3 region has 12 residues. Germline loops: CDR1 SEHNR, CDR2 FQNEAQ (reference sequence). The V segment lost 4 bases and the J segment 5 bases; nucleotides outside the gene matches: 1.

The CDR3 is CASSRQGVSDTQYF. The CDR3 region has the DNA TGCGCCAGCAGCAGACAGGGAGTCTCGGATACGCAGTATTTT. This chain joins TRBV10-1 and TRBJ2-3, with TRBD1 matching over 7 bases. The V gene's germline CDR1 is WNHNN and CDR2 SYGVQD (reference sequence). The CDR3 is 14 residues long. The V segment lost 6 bases and the J segment 6 bases; nucleotides outside the gene matches: 9.

The CDR3 bases are TGTGCCAGCAGTTCCTGGGCCAGCACAGATACGCAGTATTTT. Its protein is CASSSWASTDTQYF. The chain links TRBV27 to TRBJ2-3; no clear D. The germline V and J ends were trimmed by 4 bases and 0 bases, with 8 bases remaining between them. Germline assignment: CDR1 MNHEY and CDR2 SMNVEV (reference sequence). This CDR3 has 14 amino acids.

This clone was counted once. This sequence joins TRBV11-3 and TRBJ2-5, with D perhaps TRBD2 (6 bases). Germline V gives CDR1 SGHNT, CDR2 YENEEA. The CDR3 is 15 amino acids. V was shortened by 5 bases and J by 2 bases, with 15 bases between the two germline ends. In DNA form, the CDR3 reads TGTGCCAGCAGCAAAGGGGAGGTGGGACAAGAGACCCAGTACTTC. Encoded protein: CASSKGEVGQETQYF.

This chain links TRBV7-8 with TRBJ1-1; unclear D gene. Trimming took 2 bases from V and 0 from J, leaving 7 bases between them. The CDR3 consists of 14 residues. Germline V gene data show CDR1 as SGHVS and CDR2 as FQNEAQ. CDR3 DNA sequence: TGTGCCAGCAGCTTAACGGGTATGAACACTGAAGCTTTCTTT. Its translation is CASSLTGMNTEAFF. The complete variable domain, with remaining parts taken from reference TRBV7-8 and TRBJ1-1, reads GAGVSQSPRYKVAKRGQDVALRCDPISGHVSLFWYQQALGQGPEFLTYFQNEAQLDKSGLPSDRFFAERPEGSVSTLKIQRTQQEDSAVYLCASSLTGMNTEAFFGQGTRLTVV.

This clone was found once. This CDR3 reads CASSILAGESHEQYF. In DNA form, the CDR3 reads TGCGCCAGCAGCATTCTAGCGGGAGAATCCCACGAGCAGTACTTC. The rearrangement links TRBV5-1 to TRBJ2-7; 10 bases are shared with TRBD2. This CDR3 is built from 15 residues. Per germline, CDR1 SGHRS and CDR2 YFSETQ. After removal of 4 bases from V and 5 bases from J, the junction contained 9 bases not matched to a gene. Variable domain in full (rest from reference TRBV5-1 and TRBJ2-7): KAGVTQTPRYLIKTRGQQVTLSCSPISGHRSVSWYQQTPGQGLQFLFEYFSETQRNKGNFPGRFSGRQFSNSRSEMNVSTLELGDSALYLCASSILAGESHEQYFGPGTRLTVT.

The chain uses TRBV27 and TRBJ1-1, with a weak D call TRBD1 (6 bases). CDR3 size: 14 residues. Looked up from germline, CDR1 is MNHEY and CDR2 is SMNVEV (reference sequence). The V gene lost 6 bases and the J gene lost 2 bases, with 13 bases spanning the gap. Written as DNA, the CDR3 is TGTGCCAGCAGCCGACAGGCATTAAACACTGAAGCTTTCTTT. Translating it yields CASSRQALNTEAFF.

J is TRBJ2-1 and V is TRBV7-8; no clear D. This CDR3 region has 13 residues. The V gene lost 5 bases and the J gene lost 2 bases, with 7 bases spanning the gap. CDR1 is SGHVS and CDR2 is FQNEAQ in the germline V gene. The CDR3 DNA reads as TGTGCCAGCAGCCCAGGTACCTACAATGAGCAGTTCTTC. Translation gives CASSPGTYNEQFF.

The V gene is TRBV19, the J gene TRBJ1-3, with D uncertain. The DNA matches TRBJ2-2 better at its end, which makes the J call doubtful. CDR3 length equals 14 residues. The germline CDR1 and CDR2 sequences are LNHDA and SQIVND (reference sequence). Written as DNA, the CDR3 is TGTGCCAGTAGTAGAGAAGAACACACCGGGGAGCTGTTTTTT. This sequence encodes CASSREEHTGELFF.